The 9 T cell receptor beta chains given below trace back to one sample, sequenced in a study of OX40 agonist ivuxolimab in advanced cancers. Sequencing was performed with immunoSEQ multiplex PCR; in TCRdb, only in-frame clones are kept and a portion is missing. The data show over 50,000 clones, approximately 91% seen once. Material: CD4+ or CD8+ T cells sorted from blood, obtained in a trial of the OX40 agonist ivuxolimab. The receptor set was obtained from an adult with an advanced solid tumor such as melanoma, head and neck, liver or kidney cancer.

The CDR3 spells CASFPSGANTGELFF. The CDR3, as DNA: TGTGCCAGCTTTCCTAGCGGAGCGAACACCGGGGAGCTGTTTTTT. The rearrangement uses TRBV27 and TRBJ2-2; 7 bases fit TRBD2. Trimming took 8 bases from V and 0 from J; bases not matched to a gene: 6. The germline V gene encodes CDR1 MNHEY and CDR2 SMNVEV (reference sequence). This CDR3 contains 15 residues.

V and J are TRBV27 and TRBJ2-3; D gene ambiguous. The V gene lost 2 bases and the J gene lost 5 bases, with 14 bases spanning the gap. Germline CDR1 and CDR2: MNHEY and SMNVEV (reference sequence). The CDR3 is made up of 15 amino acids. CDR3 protein: CASSLGRGLEDTQYF. The CDR3 DNA sequence: TGTGCCAGCAGTTTAGGACGTGGTCTGGAAGATACGCAGTATTTT.

V usage is TRBV5-6 and J usage is TRBJ2-7; D not certain. Trimming pared 3 bases from V and 3 bases from J, leaving 4 bases between. The CDR3 runs 11 residues. Germline V lookup: CDR1 SGHDT, CDR2 YYEEEE. The CDR3 sequence is CASSSNYEQYF. DNA of the CDR3: TGTGCCAGCAGCTCCAACTACGAGCAGTACTTC.

This clone showed up just once. CDR3 nucleotides: TGTGCCAGCAGTTTAACCCAAGACTTAACCGGGGAGCTGTTTTTT. As protein: CASSLTQDLTGELFF. This rearrangement joins TRBV27 to TRBJ2-2, with no clear D. Germline V gene sequence: CDR1 MNHEY, CDR2 SMNVEV (reference sequence). The CDR3 consists of 15 residues. Trimming took 2 bases from V and 5 from J, leaving 12 bases between them.

This clone was detected once. The chain employs TRBV30 and TRBJ2-7, with no clear D. The length of the CDR3 is 14 residues. Trimming removed 0 bases at V and 4 bases at J, with 13 bases between. The germline V gene has CDR1 GTSNPN and CDR2 SVGIG (reference sequence). CDR3 protein: CAWSVGDRRYEQYF. CDR3 bases: TGTGCCTGGAGTGTCGGCGATCGGCGTTACGAGCAGTACTTC.

The genes are TRBV7-9 and TRBJ1-2; maybe TRBD1 (5 bases). CDR1 and CDR2 (germline): SEHNR, FQNEAQ (reference sequence). There are 13 residues in the CDR3. Trimming took 1 base from V and 7 from J, leaving 10 bases between them. CDR3 sequence reads: CASSLGTGPGYTF. CDR3 nucleotides: TGTGCCAGCAGCTTAGGGACGGGGCCTGGCTACACCTTC.

This clone was seen once. The chain combines TRBV28 with TRBJ2-5, with 9 bases aligning to TRBD2. CDR1 and CDR2 from the germline V gene are MDHEN and SYDVKM. The V segment lost 7 bases and the J segment 3 bases; nucleotides outside the gene matches: 6. CDR3 length equals 14 residues. CDR3 DNA: TGTGCCAGCATCTCAGGGACTAGCAAAGAGACCCAGTACTTC. It translates to CASISGTSKETQYF. Variable domain in full (rest from reference TRBV28 and TRBJ2-5): DVKVTQSSRYLVKRTGEKVFLECVQDMDHENMFWYRQDPGLGLRLIYFSYDVKMKEKGDIPEGYSVSREKKERFSLILESASTNQTSMYLCASISGTSKETQYFGPGTRLLVL.

This clone was picked up a small number of times. The junction departs from the called germline gene at one end, perhaps through a read error. The chain is built from TRBV7-9 and TRBJ1-2, with a weak D call TRBD1 (5 bases). The CDR3 is 14 amino acids. Germline V lookup: CDR1 SEHNR, CDR2 FQNEAQ (reference sequence). The CDR3 DNA follows: TGTGCCAGCAGCGTAGCACAGGACCCCTATGGCTACACCTTC. This sequence encodes CASSVAQDPYGYTF.

The chain uses TRBV4-3 and TRBJ2-2; 7 nucleotides line up with TRBD1. The ends lost 3 bases at V and 0 bases at J; junction bases unmatched: 10. In germline, CDR1 is LGHNA, CDR2 YSLEER. This CDR3 contains 18 residues. In DNA form, the CDR3 reads TGCGCCAGCAGCCACTCGACCGGACAGGAGTCGAACACCGGGGAGCTGTTTTTT. Translation gives CASSHSTGQESNTGELFF.